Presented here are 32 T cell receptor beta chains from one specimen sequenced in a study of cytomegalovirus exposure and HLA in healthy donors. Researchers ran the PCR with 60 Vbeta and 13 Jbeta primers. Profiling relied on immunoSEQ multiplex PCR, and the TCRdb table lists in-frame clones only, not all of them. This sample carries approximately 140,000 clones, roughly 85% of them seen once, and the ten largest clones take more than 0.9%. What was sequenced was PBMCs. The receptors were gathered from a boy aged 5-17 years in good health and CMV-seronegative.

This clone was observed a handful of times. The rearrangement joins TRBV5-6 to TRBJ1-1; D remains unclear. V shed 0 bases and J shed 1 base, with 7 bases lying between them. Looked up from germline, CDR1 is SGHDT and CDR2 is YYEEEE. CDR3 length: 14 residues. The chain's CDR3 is CASSLERSNTEAFF. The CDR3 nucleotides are TGTGCCAGCAGCTTGGAGAGGTCGAACACTGAAGCTTTCTTT. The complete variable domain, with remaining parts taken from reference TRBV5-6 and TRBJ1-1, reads DAGVTQSPTHLIKTRGQQVTLRCSPKSGHDTVSWYQQALGQGPQFIFQYYEEEERQRGNFPDRFSGHQFPNYSSELNVNALLLGDSALYLCASSLERSNTEAFFGQGTRLTVV.

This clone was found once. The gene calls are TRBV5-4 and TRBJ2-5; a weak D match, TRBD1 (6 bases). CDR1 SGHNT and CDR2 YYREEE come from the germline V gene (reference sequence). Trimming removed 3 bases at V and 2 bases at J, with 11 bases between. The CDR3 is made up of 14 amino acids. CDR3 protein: CASSYQTGQETQYF. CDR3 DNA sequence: TGTGCCAGCAGCTACCAGACAGGACAAGAGACCCAGTACTTC.

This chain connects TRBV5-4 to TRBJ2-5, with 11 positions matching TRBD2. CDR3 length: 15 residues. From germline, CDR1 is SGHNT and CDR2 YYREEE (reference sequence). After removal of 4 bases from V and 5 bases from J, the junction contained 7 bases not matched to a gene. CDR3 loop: CASSLTSGSSETQYF. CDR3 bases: TGTGCCAGCAGCCTCACTAGCGGGAGCAGTGAGACCCAGTACTTC.

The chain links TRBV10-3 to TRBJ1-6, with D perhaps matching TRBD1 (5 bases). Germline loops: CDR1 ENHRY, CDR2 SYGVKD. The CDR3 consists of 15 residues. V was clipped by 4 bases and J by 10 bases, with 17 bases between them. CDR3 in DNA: TGTGCCATCAGTGTTACCAGGGATCTAGAATCACCCCTCCACTTT. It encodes CAISVTRDLESPLHF.

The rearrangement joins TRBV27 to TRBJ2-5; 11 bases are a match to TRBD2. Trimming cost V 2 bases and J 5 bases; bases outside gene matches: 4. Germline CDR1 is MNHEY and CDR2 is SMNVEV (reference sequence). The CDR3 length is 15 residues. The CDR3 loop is CASSLRRLAGETQYF. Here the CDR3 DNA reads TGTGCCAGCAGTTTAAGGCGACTAGCGGGGGAGACCCAGTACTTC.

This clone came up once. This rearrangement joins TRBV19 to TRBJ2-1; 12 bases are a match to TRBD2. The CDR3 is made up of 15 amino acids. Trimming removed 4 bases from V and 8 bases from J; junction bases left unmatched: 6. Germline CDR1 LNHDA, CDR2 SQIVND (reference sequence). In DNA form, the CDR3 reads TGTGCCAGTAGTACCCGACTAGCGGGAGCCCATGAGCAGTTCTTC. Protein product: CASSTRLAGAHEQFF.

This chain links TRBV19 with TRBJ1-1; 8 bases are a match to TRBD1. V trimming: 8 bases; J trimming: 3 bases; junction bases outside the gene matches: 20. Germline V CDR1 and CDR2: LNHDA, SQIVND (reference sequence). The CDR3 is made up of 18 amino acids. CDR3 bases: TGTGCCAGTCTCCAGCTTACAGGGGGAGGTCTGGGGGACACTGAAGCTTTCTTT. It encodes CASLQLTGGGLGDTEAFF.

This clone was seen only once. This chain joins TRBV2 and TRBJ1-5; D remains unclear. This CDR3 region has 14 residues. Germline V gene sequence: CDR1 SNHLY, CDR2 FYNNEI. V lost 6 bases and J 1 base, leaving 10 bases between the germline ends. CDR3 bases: TGTGCCAGCAGGGGAGACCAGAGCAATCAGCCCCAGCATTTT. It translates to CASRGDQSNQPQHF.

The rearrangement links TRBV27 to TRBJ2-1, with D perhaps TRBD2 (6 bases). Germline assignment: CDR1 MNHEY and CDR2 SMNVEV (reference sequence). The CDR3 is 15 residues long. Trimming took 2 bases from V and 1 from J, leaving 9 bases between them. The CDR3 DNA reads TGTGCCAGCAGTTTAGAGGCGGGATCCTACAATGAGCAGTTCTTC. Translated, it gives CASSLEAGSYNEQFF.

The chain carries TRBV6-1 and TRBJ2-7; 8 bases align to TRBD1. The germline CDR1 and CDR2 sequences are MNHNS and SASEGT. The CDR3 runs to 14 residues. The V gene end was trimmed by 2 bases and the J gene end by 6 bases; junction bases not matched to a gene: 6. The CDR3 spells CASSEPNDRGEQYF. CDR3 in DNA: TGTGCCAGCAGTGAACCGAACGACAGGGGCGAGCAGTACTTC.

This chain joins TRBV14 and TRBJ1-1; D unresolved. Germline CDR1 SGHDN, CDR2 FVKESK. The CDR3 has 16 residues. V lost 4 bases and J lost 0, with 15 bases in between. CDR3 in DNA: TGTGCCAGCAGCCTTAGTTTCACTCCAATGAACACTGAAGCTTTCTTT. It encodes CASSLSFTPMNTEAFF.

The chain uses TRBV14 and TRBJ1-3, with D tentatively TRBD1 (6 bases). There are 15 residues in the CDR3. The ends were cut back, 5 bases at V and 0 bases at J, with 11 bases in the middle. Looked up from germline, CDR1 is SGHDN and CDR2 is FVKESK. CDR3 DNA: TGTGCCAGCAGCGCGTGGACAGCCTCTGGAAACACCATATATTTT. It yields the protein CASSAWTASGNTIYF.

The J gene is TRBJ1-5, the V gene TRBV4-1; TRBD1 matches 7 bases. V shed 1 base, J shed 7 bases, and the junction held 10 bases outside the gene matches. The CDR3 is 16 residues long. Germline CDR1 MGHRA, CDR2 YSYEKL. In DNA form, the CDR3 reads TGCGCCAGCAGCCAAGGGGGAGACAGGGCGGACCAGCCCCAGCATTTT. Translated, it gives CASSQGGDRADQPQHF.

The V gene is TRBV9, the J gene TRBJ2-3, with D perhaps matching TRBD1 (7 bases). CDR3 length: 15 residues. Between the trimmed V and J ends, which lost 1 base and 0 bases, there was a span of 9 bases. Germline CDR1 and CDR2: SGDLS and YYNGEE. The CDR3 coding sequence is TGTGCCAGCAGCGTACAGGGGGGAAGCACAGATACGCAGTATTTT. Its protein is CASSVQGGSTDTQYF.

The CDR3 coding sequence is TGTGCCAGCAGTGCCATCGACAGGAACACCGGGGAGCTGTTTTTT. Amino acids: CASSAIDRNTGELFF. The V call is TRBV6-4, the J call TRBJ2-2; weak D call: TRBD1 (5 bases). CDR1 and CDR2 from the germline V gene are MRHNA and SNTAGT. The CDR3 has 15 amino acids. V lost 4 bases and J lost 1, with 10 bases in between.

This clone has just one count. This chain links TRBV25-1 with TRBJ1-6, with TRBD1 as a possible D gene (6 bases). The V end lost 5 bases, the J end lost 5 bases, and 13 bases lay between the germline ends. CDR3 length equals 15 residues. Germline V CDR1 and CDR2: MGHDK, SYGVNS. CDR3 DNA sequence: TGTGCCAGCAGTCCATGGACAGAGCATAATTCACCCCTCCACTTT. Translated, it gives CASSPWTEHNSPLHF. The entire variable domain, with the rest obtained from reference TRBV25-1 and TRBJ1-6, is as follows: EADIYQTPRYLVIGTGKKITLECSQTMGHDKMYWYQQDPGMELHLIHYSYGVNSTEKGDLSSESTVSRIRTEHFPLTLESARPSHTSQYLCASSPWTEHNSPLHFGNGTRLTVT.

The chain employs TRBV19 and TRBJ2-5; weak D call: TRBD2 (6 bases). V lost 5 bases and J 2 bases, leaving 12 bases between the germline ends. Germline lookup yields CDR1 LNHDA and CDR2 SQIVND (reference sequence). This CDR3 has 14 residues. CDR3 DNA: TGTGCCAGTAGTGCCCTGGGACTTCAAGAGACCCAGTACTTC. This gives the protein CASSALGLQETQYF.

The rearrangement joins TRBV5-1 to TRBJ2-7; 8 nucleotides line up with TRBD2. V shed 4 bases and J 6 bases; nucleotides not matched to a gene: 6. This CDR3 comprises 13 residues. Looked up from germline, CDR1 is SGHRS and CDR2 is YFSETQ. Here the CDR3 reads CASSPDGGGEQYF. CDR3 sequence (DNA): TGCGCCAGCAGCCCAGACGGGGGGGGCGAGCAGTACTTC.

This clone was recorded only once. CDR3 amino acids: CASSQDSPSGSVLGADTQYF. As DNA, the CDR3 is TGCGCCAGCAGCCAAGATAGCCCTAGCGGATCAGTTTTAGGGGCAGATACGCAGTATTTT. The chain couples TRBV4-1 to TRBJ2-3, with 7 positions matching TRBD2. Germline-derived CDR1 and CDR2 are MGHRA and YSYEKL. The CDR3 loop spans 20 amino acids. Trimming removed 0 bases from V and 4 bases from J; junction bases left unmatched: 19.

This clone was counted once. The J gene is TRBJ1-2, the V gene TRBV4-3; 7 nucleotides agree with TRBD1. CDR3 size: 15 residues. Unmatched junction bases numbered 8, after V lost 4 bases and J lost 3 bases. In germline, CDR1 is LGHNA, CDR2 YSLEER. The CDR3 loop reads CASSRGQADDYGYTF. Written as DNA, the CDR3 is TGCGCCAGCAGCCGCGGACAGGCTGACGACTATGGCTACACCTTC.

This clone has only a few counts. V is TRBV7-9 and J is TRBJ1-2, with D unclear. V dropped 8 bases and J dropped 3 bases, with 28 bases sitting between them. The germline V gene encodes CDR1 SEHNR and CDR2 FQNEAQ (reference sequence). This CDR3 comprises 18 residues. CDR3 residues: CASGLSESWSGKDYGYTF. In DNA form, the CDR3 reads TGTGCCAGCGGTTTATCCGAATCCTGGTCGGGTAAGGACTATGGCTACACCTTC.

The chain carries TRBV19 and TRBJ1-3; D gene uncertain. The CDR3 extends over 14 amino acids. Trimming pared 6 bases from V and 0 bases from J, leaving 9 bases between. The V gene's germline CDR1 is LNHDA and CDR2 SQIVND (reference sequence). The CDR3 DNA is TGTGCCAGTAGAAGTTGGCTCTCTGGAAACACCATATATTTT. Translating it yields CASRSWLSGNTIYF.

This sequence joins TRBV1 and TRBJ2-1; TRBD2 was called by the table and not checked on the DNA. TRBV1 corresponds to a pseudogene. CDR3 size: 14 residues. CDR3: CTSIPSGGRNEQFF. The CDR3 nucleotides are TGCACCAGCATTCCTAGCGGAGGGCGGAATGAGCAGTTCTTC.

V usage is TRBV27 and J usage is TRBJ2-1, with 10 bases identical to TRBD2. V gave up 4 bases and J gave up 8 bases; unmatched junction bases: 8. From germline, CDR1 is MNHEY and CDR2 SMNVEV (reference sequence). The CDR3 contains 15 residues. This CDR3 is CASSYSGRAGDEQFF. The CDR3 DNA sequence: TGTGCCAGCAGTTACAGCGGGAGGGCCGGGGATGAGCAGTTCTTC.

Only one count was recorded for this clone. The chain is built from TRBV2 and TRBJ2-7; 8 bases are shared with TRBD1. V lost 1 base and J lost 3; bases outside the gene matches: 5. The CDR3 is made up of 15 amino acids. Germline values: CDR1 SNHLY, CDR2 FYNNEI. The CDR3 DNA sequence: TGTGCCAGCAGTGAAGGAACAGGGGGTATCTACGAGCAGTACTTC. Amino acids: CASSEGTGGIYEQYF.

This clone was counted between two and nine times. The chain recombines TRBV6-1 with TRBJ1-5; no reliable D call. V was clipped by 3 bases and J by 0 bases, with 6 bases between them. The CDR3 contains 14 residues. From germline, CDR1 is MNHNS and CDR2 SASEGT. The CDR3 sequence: CASSDRHSNQPQHF. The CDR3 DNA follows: TGTGCCAGCAGTGACCGACATAGCAATCAGCCCCAGCATTTT.

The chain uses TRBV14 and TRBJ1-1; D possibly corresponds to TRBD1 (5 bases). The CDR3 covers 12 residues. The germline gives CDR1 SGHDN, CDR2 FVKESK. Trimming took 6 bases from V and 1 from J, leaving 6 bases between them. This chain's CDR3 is CASRDRNTEAFF. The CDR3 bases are TGTGCCAGCAGAGACAGGAACACTGAAGCTTTCTTT.

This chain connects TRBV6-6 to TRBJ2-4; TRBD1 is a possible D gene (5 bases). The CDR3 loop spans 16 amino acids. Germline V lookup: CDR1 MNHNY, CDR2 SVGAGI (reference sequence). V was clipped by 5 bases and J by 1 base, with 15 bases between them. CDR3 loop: CASSRSGAGAKNIQYF. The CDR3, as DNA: TGTGCCAGCAGTAGAAGTGGGGCCGGGGCCAAAAACATTCAGTACTTC.

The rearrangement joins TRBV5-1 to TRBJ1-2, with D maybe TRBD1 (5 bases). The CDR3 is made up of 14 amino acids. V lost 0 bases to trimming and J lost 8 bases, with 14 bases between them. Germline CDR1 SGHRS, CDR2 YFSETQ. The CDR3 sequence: CASSLETQGGGYTF. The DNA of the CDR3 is TGCGCCAGCAGCTTGGAGACCCAGGGAGGCGGCTACACCTTC.

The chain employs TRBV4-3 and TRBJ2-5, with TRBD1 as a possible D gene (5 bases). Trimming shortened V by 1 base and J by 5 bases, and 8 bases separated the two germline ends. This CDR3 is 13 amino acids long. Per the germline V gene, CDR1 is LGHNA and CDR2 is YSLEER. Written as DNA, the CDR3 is TGCGCCAGCAGCCAAGTGCAGGGTGAGACCCAGTACTTC. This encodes CASSQVQGETQYF.

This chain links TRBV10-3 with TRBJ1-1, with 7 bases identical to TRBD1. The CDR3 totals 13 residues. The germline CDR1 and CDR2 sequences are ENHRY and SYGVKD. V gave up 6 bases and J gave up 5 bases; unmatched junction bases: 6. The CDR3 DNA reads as TGTGCCATCAGGTTTGACAGGGTAACTGAAGCTTTCTTT. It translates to CAIRFDRVTEAFF.

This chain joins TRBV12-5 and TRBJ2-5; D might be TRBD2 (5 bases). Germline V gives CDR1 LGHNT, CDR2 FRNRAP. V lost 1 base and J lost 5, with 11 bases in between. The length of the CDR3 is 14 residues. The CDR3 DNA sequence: TGTGCTAGTGGTTTGGAACCCTGGGAGGAGACCCAGTACTTC. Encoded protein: CASGLEPWEETQYF.